This TCR beta chain came from a study of T cell changes during pregnancy in multiple sclerosis (dated by TCRdb to between 2017 and 2020). Describing the broader study: Changes in the T cell repertoire over the course of pregnancy were examined in this study in women with multiple sclerosis.

Library prep was done by the immunoSEQ multiplex PCR assay. Entries here come from immuneACCESS through TCRdb and include only in-frame sequences with V and J called. Some clones fail to appear in such tables; in the studies checked, an unresolved V gene covers under half of the shortfall, and the cause of the remainder is unknown. This sample comprises 70,000 to 95,000 clones, 85% to 95% of them detected only once. Roughly 4.5% of the sample belongs to the ten largest clones. The germline V gene encodes CDR1 KGHSH and CDR2 LQKENI. Reading from cysteine to phenylalanine, the CDR3 counts 18 amino acids. The entry retains the CDR3 DNA only, 54 bases that are in frame from base 1. Trimming takes 1 base off V and 0 bases off J; junction bases not matched to a gene: 7. To note about this clone: It lacks a known antigen. No base quality information exists; no much larger clone differs at one position.

This sequence originates from a female donor with multiple sclerosis, enrolled in a pregnancy study. This sample comprised peripheral blood, obtained in the first trimester of pregnancy. Recombination linked TRBV18 to TRBJ1-3; TRBD1 lines up with 9 middle nucleotides. The nucleotide sequence reads as follows: TGTGCCAGCTCACCACTGCCCCGGACAGGGGACTCTGGAAACACCATATATTTT. Its translation reads: CASSPLPRTGDSGNTIYF.